This T cell receptor (beta chain) was sequenced during a study of control samples from healthy donors and cancer patients. V was trimmed by 7 bases and J by 8 bases, leaving 3 bases between them. CDR3 length: 8 residues. Clones were read by immunoSEQ multiplex PCR, and TCRdb kept only the in-frame ones, dropping some. The sample carries some 140,000 clones, roughly nine tenths recorded once. The chain joins TRBV12-3 or TRBV12-4 to TRBJ2-7; unclear D gene. The TCR sequence derives from a young woman in good health. The sequenced material came from blood. The CDR3 sequence is CASTKQYF. CDR3 DNA: TGTGCCAGCACCAAGCAGTACTTC.